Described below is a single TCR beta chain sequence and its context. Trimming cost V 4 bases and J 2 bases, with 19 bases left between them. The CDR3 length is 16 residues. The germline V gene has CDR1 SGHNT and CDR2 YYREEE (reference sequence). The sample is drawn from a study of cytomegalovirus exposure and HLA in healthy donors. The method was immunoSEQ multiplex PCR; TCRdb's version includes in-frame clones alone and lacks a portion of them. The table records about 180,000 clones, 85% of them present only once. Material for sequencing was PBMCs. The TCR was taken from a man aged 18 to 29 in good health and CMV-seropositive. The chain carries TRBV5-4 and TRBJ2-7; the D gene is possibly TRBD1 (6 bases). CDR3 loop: CASSDETGLSPYEQYF. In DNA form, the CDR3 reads TGTGCCAGCAGCGATGAGACAGGCCTATCCCCCTACGAGCAGTACTTC.